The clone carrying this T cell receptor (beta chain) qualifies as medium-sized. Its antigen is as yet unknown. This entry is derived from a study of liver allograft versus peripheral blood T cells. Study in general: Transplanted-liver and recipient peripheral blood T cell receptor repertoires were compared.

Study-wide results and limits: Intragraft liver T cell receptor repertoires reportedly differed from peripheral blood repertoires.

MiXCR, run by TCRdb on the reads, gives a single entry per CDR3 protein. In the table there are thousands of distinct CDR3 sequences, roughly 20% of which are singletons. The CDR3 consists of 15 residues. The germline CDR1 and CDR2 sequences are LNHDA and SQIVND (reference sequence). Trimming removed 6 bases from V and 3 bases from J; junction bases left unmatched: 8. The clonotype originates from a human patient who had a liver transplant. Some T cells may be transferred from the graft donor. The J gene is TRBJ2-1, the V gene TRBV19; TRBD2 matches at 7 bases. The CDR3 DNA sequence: TGTGCCAGTAGCACAGCGAGCGGGGACTACAATGAGCAGTTCTTC. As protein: CASSTASGDYNEQFF.